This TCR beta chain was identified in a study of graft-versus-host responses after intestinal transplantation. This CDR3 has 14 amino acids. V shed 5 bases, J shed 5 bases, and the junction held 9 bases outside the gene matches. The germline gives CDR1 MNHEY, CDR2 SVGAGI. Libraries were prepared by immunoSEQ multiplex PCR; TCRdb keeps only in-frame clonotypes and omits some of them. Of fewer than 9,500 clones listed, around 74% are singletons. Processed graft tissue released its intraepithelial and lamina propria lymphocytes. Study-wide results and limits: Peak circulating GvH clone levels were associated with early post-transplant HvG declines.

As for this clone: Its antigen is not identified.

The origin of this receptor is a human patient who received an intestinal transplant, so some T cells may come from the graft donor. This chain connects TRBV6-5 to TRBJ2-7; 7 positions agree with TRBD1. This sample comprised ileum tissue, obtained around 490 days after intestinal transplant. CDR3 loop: CASSRQGRSHEQYF. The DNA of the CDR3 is TGTGCCAGCAGTCGACAGGGAAGGTCCCACGAGCAGTACTTC.